The sequence of this TCR beta chain was determined in a study of T cells after yellow fever vaccination (dated 2019 in TCRdb). Turning to the overall study: The SMART-Seq v4 Ultra Low Input RNA kit was used to prepare libraries from fractions with low cell numbers. To follow T-cell clones before and after primary and booster YFV17D yellow fever vaccination, bulk TCR alpha and beta repertoires were sequenced over time. Two healthy male donors made up the cohort, one aged 18 to 30 years and the other aged 30 to 40 years. Blood was collected at multiple timepoints before and after primary and secondary immunization, and bulk PBMC replicates and cell subsets were isolated. Points the paper makes about the study in general: The secondary T-cell response was found to be weaker but faster than the primary response, with a peak reached on day 5 rather than on day 15. Because the study included only a couple of donors, the extent to which the findings can be generalized is limited. A small fraction of clonotypes appeared in both the CD4 and CD8 compartments, likely as a result of convergent recombination. Computational filtering was needed because FACS-sorted repertoires could contain abundant contaminating clonotypes from the bulk population. After the booster, most of the clones that had expanded following primary vaccination were detected again (roughly 97% of CD4 and around 88% of CD8), which suggests that memory was broadly maintained.

Explained via the paper, the treatment or condition label denotes: live attenuated yellow fever vaccine strain. At each blood-draw timepoint, two biological replicates of bulk PBMCs were collected. PBMCs were isolated from peripheral blood using a standard Ficoll-Paque protocol. TriZol was used to extract RNA from bulk PBMCs, CD4 and CD8 fractions, and dextramer-positive and dextramer-negative fractions. TCR cDNA was synthesized by 5'RACE template switching, through which a universal primer site and unique molecular identifiers were introduced. cDNA synthesis was primed from both the TCR alpha and TCR beta constant segments. Libraries were amplified in two PCR steps, with sample barcodes and sequencing adapters added in the second step. Sequencing of libraries was performed on Illumina HiSeq 2500 (2x100 bp) or NovaSeq (2x150 bp). The original methods were these. Demultiplexing of reads and collapsing into UMI consensus sequences were performed with MIGEC, and V(D)J alignment was carried out with MiXCR. Clonotypes responding to the vaccine were identified with edgeR on replicate PBMC samples, with the criteria of FDR below 0.01 and a log2 fold change above 5 up to day 15. Bulk clonotypes were assigned CD4 or CD8 identity according to which sequenced CD4 or CD8 repertoire held them at higher abundance. TCRdb trimmed public reads at Q25 via fastp, called clones via MiXCR and kept in-frame beta chains. Duplicate CDR3 protein sequences are folded into a single record with the most common DNA and genes. Here the V and J calls rest on TCRdb's processing, not on the authors' analysis. The sample records about 320,000 distinct CDR3 sequences, around 6.8% of which are singletons. The top ten constitute roughly 19% of the sample.

This clonotype turned up a few times. There is no known antigen for this receptor. No much larger clonotype is one base removed from it; base qualities were not supplied. Via the germline V gene, CDR1 is MNHNS and CDR2 SASEGT. From cysteine to phenylalanine, the CDR3 is 15 amino acids long. Kept here is only the CDR3 DNA, which spans 45 bases and is read in frame from base 1. The junction carries 17 bases between V and J, which are trimmed by 5 bases and 3 bases respectively. The sequence was collected from a man between 18 and 35 years old who received the YFV17D yellow fever vaccine. The sample in question was PBMCs, obtained about 41 days after the first yellow fever vaccination. The V and J genes are TRBV6-1 and TRBJ2-7, and possibly TRBD1, on 6 matching bases. The nucleotides are TGTGCCAGCAGTAGCCCGGGACAAGGACTCTACGAGCAGTACTTC. This codes for CASSSPGQGLYEQYF.